This T cell receptor beta chain was profiled in a study of blood T cell repertoires in COVID-19. Study as a whole: Donors in the United States, Italy and Spain gave samples during acute or convalescent COVID-19.

With 4 bases removed from V and 3 bases from J, the gap between germline ends came to 10 bases. CDR3 length: 13 amino acids. Germline CDR1 is SGHNT and CDR2 is YYREEE (reference sequence). The assay was immunoSEQ multiplex PCR, and TCRdb's table has in-frame clones only and misses some. The table lists about 150,000 clones, 70% to 85% of them singletons. The sequencing input was peripheral blood. The TCR sequence derives from a woman aged 80 or over with acute or convalescent COVID-19. The chain combines TRBV5-4 with TRBJ1-2, with a weak D call TRBD1 (6 bases). The CDR3 coding sequence is TGTGCCAGCAGCAGGGACACAGACTATGGCTACACCTTC. The encoded protein is CASSRDTDYGYTF.